This T cell receptor (beta chain) was documented in a study of OX40 agonist ivuxolimab in advanced cancers. Study context: Dose-escalation cases comprised hepatocellular carcinoma, melanoma, renal cell or head and neck cancer.

It was autoimmune disease history or systemic immunosuppression that excluded patients. Whole-study findings and limits: Certain nonresponders additionally had low normalized T-cell clonal expansion.

Generated by immunoSEQ multiplex PCR, the TCRdb table keeps only in-frame clones and is missing some. The sample has around 12,000 clones; 80% to 85% are singletons. V shed 3 bases, J shed 6 bases, and the junction held 8 bases outside the gene matches. The V gene's germline CDR1 is LNHNV and CDR2 YYDKDF (reference sequence). The CDR3 sequence is 14 residues long. On this clone itself: Its specificity is not known.

This TCR came from an adult with an advanced solid tumor such as melanoma, head and neck, liver or kidney cancer. The chain recombines TRBV15 with TRBJ2-7; TRBD2 matches at 7 bases. Here the sequenced sample was CD4+ or CD8+ T cells sorted from blood, taken in a trial of the OX40 agonist ivuxolimab. The CDR3 loop is CATSREGGSSEQYF. CDR3 coding DNA: TGTGCCACCAGCAGGGAAGGCGGGAGTTCCGAGCAGTACTTC.